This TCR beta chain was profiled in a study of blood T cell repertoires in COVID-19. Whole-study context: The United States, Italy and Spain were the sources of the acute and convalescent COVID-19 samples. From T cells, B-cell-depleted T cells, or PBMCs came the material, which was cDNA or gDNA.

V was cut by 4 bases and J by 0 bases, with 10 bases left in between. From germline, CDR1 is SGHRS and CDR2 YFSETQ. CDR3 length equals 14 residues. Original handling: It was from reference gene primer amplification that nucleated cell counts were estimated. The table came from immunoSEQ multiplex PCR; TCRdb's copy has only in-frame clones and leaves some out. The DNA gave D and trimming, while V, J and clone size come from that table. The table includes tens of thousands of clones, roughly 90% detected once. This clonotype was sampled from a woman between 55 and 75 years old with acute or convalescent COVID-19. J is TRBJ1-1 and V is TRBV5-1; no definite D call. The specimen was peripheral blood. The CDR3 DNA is TGCGCCAGCAGCCTCCTGTCCCTGAACACTGAAGCTTTCTTT. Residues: CASSLLSLNTEAFF.